Detailed here is one TCR beta chain. The antigen is not known. The data are from a study of OX40 agonist ivuxolimab in advanced cancers. Study-wide context: Each patient was given ivuxolimab into a vein every 2 weeks, at 0.01 to 10 mg/kg. Dose-escalation patients' cancers were hepatocellular carcinoma, melanoma, renal cell or head and neck cancer.

The CDR3 runs to 16 residues. Germline V gene data show CDR1 as MNHEY and CDR2 as SVGAGI. V shed 2 bases and J 0 bases; nucleotides not matched to a gene: 6. Sequencing used immunoSEQ multiplex PCR; TCRdb keeps in-frame clones, though not all of them. The table has 9,000 to 13,000 clones, 75% to 80% seen once. Study results and caveats: Low normalized T-cell clonal expansion was additionally recorded for some nonresponders. Clonal expansion was among the lowest in partial responders at 0.1-3.0 mg/kg, especially CD8+.

The sample in question was CD4+ or CD8+ T cells sorted from blood, obtained in a trial of the OX40 agonist ivuxolimab. The V call is TRBV6-5, the J call TRBJ1-1; 7 bases are a match to TRBD1. The sequence came from an adult with an advanced solid tumor such as melanoma, head and neck, liver or kidney cancer. For the CDR3, the DNA is TGTGCCAGCAGTTACAGGCCGACAGGGATGAACACTGAAGCTTTCTTT. Translating gives CASSYRPTGMNTEAFF.